These T cell receptor beta chains were read from a single sample in a study of T cells in Graves' hyperthyroidism and ophthalmopathy. TCRdb recomputed calls from the multiplex PCR reads with MiXCR, one row per CDR3 protein. This sample yields approximately 46,000 distinct CDR3 sequences, of which approximately 50% are seen a single time; 32% belongs to the top ten. Material for sequencing was peripheral blood or thyroid tissue (not recorded which). The receptors come from a woman in her 50s with Graves' hyperthyroidism. The CDR3 runs from the conserved cysteine through the conserved F or W. D genes are given only for firm matches. Only some rows state a clone size, as once, few, many or a class for expanded clones.

d_call: -
clone_size: once
v_call: TRBV19
j_call: TRBJ2-7
cdr3_nt: TGTGCCAGTAGGCCGGCATTCCGGAGCTCCTACGAGCAGTACTTT
cdr3_aa: CASRPAFRSSYEQYF

d_call: -
clone_size: many
v_call: TRBV2
j_call: TRBJ1-3
cdr3_nt: TGTGCCAGCAGTGCCCAACGGTGGACCATATATTTT
cdr3_aa: CASSAQRWTIYF

d_call: TRBD1
clone_size: many
v_call: TRBV7-2
j_call: TRBJ1-1
cdr3_nt: TGTGCCAGCAGCTTCGGGACAGCGATGAACACTGAAGCTTTCTTT
cdr3_aa: CASSFGTAMNTEAFF

d_call: TRBD2
clone_size: -
v_call: TRBV7-9
j_call: TRBJ2-7
cdr3_nt: TGTGCCAGCAGCCCTCGCGCGGGAGGGCCCCGCTACGAGCAGTACTTC
cdr3_aa: CASSPRAGGPRYEQYF

d_call: TRBD2
clone_size: -
v_call: TRBV25-1
j_call: TRBJ2-7
cdr3_nt: TGTGCCAGCAGTGACCCGACTAGCGGGAGTTACGAGCAGTACTTC
cdr3_aa: CASSDPTSGSYEQYF

d_call: -
clone_size: many
v_call: TRBV9
j_call: TRBJ1-1
cdr3_nt: TGTGCCAGCAGCGTAGATCCCTTCAAGGGGACTGAAGCTTTCTTT
cdr3_aa: CASSVDPFKGTEAFF

d_call: -
clone_size: many
v_call: TRBV29-1
j_call: TRBJ1-4
cdr3_nt: TGCAGCGTTGCCCCCATTTTGGAGGATAATGAAAAACTGTTTTTT
cdr3_aa: CSVAPILEDNEKLFF

d_call: TRBD1
clone_size: -
v_call: TRBV4-1
j_call: TRBJ1-4
cdr3_nt: TGCGCCAGCAGCCAGGATCCGGGACAGGGGCTAGGCGAAAAACTGTTTTTT
cdr3_aa: CASSQDPGQGLGEKLFF

d_call: -
clone_size: once
v_call: TRBV6-1
j_call: TRBJ1-3
cdr3_nt: TGTGCCAGCAACCAACAGGGAGGAGACTATGGCTACACCATATATTTT
cdr3_aa: CASNQQGGDYGYTIYF

d_call: -
clone_size: -
v_call: TRBV29-1
j_call: TRBJ1-5
cdr3_nt: TGCAGCTTGACCGACAGTATTCATCAGCCCCAGCATTTT
cdr3_aa: CSLTDSIHQPQHF

d_call: -
clone_size: many
v_call: TRBV27
j_call: TRBJ2-3
cdr3_nt: TGTGCCAGCAGTGAGGGGCACACGCAGTATTTT
cdr3_aa: CASSEGHTQYF

d_call: -
clone_size: many
v_call: TRBV18
j_call: TRBJ2-6
cdr3_nt: TGTGCCAGCTCGGGTGGATTCTCTGGGGCCAACGTCCTGACTTTC
cdr3_aa: CASSGGFSGANVLTF

d_call: -
clone_size: -
v_call: TRBV7-9
j_call: TRBJ2-7
cdr3_nt: TGTGCCAGCAGCCGGGTAGCCTACGAGCAGTACTTC
cdr3_aa: CASSRVAYEQYF

d_call: -
clone_size: few
v_call: TRBV24-1
j_call: TRBJ1-5
cdr3_nt: TGTGCCACCAGCTCGGCCCACGGGAATCAGCCCCAGCATTTT
cdr3_aa: CATSSAHGNQPQHF

d_call: TRBD1
clone_size: -
v_call: TRBV20-1
j_call: TRBJ2-5
cdr3_nt: TGCGGCGGGACAGGGTACCAAGAGACCCAGTACTTC
cdr3_aa: CGGTGYQETQYF

d_call: TRBD2
clone_size: few
v_call: TRBV6-1
j_call: TRBJ2-5
cdr3_nt: TGTGCCAGCCGGGGAGGGTCCCAAGAGACCCAGTACTTC
cdr3_aa: CASRGGSQETQYF

d_call: TRBD2
clone_size: -
v_call: TRBV7-6
j_call: TRBJ2-7
cdr3_nt: TGTGCCAGCAGCTTAGGGGGCGGGAGGGCCTCAGGCGAGCAGTACTTC
cdr3_aa: CASSLGGGRASGEQYF

d_call: -
clone_size: many
v_call: TRBV20-1
j_call: TRBJ1-5
cdr3_nt: TGCAGTGCGTGGGAAGTGGGGCAGCCCCAGCATTTT
cdr3_aa: CSAWEVGQPQHF

d_call: -
clone_size: -
v_call: TRBV28
j_call: TRBJ2-7
cdr3_nt: TGTGCCAGCAGTTTGAGGGGTACCGGGGACGAGCAGTACTTC
cdr3_aa: CASSLRGTGDEQYF

d_call: -
clone_size: -
v_call: TRBV24-1
j_call: TRBJ2-6
cdr3_nt: TGTGCCACCAGTGACACATACGGGAGACCTGGGGCCAACGTCCTGACTTTC
cdr3_aa: CATSDTYGRPGANVLTF

d_call: TRBD2
clone_size: -
v_call: TRBV10-3
j_call: TRBJ2-7
cdr3_nt: TGTGCCCATTCCCAGGGCGGGAGGTACGAGCAGTACTTC
cdr3_aa: CAHSQGGRYEQYF

d_call: -
clone_size: -
v_call: TRBV10-3
j_call: TRBJ1-4
cdr3_nt: TGTGCCATCAGCCAGGGGAATGAAAAACTGTTTTTT
cdr3_aa: CAISQGNEKLFF

d_call: -
clone_size: many
v_call: TRBV6-2/TRBV6-3
j_call: TRBJ2-2
cdr3_nt: TGTGCCAGCAAACAGTCAGGGAGCACCGGGGAGCTGTTTTTT
cdr3_aa: CASKQSGSTGELFF